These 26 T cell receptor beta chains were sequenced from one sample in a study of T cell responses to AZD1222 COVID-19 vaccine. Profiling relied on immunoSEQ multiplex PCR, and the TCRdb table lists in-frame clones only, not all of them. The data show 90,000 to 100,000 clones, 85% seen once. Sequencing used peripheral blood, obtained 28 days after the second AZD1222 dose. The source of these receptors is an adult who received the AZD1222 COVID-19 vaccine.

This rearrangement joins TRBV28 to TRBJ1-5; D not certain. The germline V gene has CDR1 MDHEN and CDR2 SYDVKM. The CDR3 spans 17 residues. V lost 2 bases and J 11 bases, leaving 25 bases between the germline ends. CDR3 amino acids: CASSLPGLRKLAEAQHF. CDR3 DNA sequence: TGTGCCAGCAGTTTACCGGGTCTACGGAAACTGGCCGAGGCCCAGCATTTT.

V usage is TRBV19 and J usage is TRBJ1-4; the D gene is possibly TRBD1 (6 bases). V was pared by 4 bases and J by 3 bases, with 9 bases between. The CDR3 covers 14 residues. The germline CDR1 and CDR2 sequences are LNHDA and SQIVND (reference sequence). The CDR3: CASSTGASNEKLFF. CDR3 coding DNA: TGTGCCAGTAGTACAGGGGCCTCTAATGAAAAACTGTTTTTT.

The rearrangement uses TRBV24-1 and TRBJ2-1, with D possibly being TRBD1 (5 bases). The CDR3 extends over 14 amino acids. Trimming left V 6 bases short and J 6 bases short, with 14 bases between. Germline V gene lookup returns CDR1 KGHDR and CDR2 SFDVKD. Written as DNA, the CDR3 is TGTGCCACCAGTCGTTCCCAGGGTGGCAATGAGCAGTTCTTC. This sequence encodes CATSRSQGGNEQFF.

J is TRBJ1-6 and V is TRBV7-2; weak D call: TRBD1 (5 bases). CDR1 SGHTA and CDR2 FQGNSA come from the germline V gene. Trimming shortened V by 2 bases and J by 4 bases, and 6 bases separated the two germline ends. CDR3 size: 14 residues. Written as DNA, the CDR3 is TGTGCCAGCAGCTTACAGGGATATAATTCACCCCTCCACTTT. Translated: CASSLQGYNSPLHF. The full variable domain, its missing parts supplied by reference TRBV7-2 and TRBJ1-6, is GAGVSQSPSNKVTEKGKDVELRCDPISGHTALYWYRQSLGQGLEFLIYFQGNSAPDKSGLPSDRFSAERTGGSVSTLTIQRTQQEDSAVYLCASSLQGYNSPLHFGNGTRLTVT.

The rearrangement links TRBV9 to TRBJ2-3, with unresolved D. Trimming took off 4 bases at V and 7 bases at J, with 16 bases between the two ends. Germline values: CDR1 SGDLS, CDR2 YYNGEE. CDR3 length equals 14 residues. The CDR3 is CASSPGDWSNTQYF. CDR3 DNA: TGTGCCAGCAGCCCCGGCGATTGGAGTAATACGCAGTATTTT.

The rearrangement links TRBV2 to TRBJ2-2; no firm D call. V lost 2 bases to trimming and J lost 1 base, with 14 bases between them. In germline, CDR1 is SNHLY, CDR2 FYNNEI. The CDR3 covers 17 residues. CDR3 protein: CASSERPQDQNTGELFF. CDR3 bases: TGTGCCAGCAGTGAACGCCCTCAAGACCAGAACACCGGGGAGCTGTTTTTT.

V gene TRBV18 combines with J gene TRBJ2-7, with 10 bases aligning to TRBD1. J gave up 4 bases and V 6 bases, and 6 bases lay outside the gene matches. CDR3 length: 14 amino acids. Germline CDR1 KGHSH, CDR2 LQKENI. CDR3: CASSLGQGGYEQYF. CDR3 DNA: TGTGCCAGCTCTTTAGGACAGGGGGGATACGAGCAGTACTTC.

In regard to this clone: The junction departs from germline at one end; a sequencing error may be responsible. CDR3 protein: CASSLAGASYNEQFF. CDR3 sequence (DNA): TGTGCTAGCAGCTTAGCGGGAGCGTCTTACAATGAGCAGTTCTTC. This sequence joins TRBV7-7 and TRBJ2-1, with TRBD2 identical over 9 bases. CDR3 length: 15 residues. Germline V CDR1 and CDR2: SSHAT, FNYEAQ (reference sequence).

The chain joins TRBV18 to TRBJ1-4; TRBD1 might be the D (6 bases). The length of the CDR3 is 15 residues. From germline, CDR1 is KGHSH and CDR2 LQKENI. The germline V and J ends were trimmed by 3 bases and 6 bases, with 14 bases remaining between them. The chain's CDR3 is CASSPRGGGDEKLFF. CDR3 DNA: TGTGCCAGCTCACCCCGAGGAGGGGGAGATGAAAAACTGTTTTTT.

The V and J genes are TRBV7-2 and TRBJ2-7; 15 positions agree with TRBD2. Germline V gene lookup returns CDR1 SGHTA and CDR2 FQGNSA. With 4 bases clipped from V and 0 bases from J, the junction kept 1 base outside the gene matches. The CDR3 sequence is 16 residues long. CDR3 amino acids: CASSWTSGGGSYEQYF. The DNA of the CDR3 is TGTGCCAGCAGCTGGACTAGCGGGGGGGGCTCCTACGAGCAGTACTTC.

CDR3 in amino acids: CASSGLGRDYEQYF. DNA for the CDR3: TGTGCCAGCAGTGGTCTTGGAAGGGACTACGAGCAGTACTTC. This chain connects TRBV2 to TRBJ2-7; D gene uncertain. CDR3 length equals 14 residues. The germline V gene has CDR1 SNHLY and CDR2 FYNNEI. The ends were cut back, 4 bases at V and 3 bases at J, with 13 bases in the middle.

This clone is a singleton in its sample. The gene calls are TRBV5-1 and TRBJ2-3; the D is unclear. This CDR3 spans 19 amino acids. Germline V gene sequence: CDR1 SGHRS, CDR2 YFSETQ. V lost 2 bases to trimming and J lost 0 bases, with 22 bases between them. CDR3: CASSFPGNSQQRSTDTQYF. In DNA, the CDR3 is TGCGCCAGCAGCTTCCCCGGCAACAGTCAACAACGTAGCACAGATACGCAGTATTTT.

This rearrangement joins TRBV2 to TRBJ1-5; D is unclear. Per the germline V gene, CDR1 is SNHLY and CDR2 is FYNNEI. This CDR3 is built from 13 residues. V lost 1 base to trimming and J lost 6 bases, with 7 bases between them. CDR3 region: CASSEEAVQPQHF. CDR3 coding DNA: TGTGCCAGCAGTGAAGAAGCAGTTCAGCCCCAGCATTTT.

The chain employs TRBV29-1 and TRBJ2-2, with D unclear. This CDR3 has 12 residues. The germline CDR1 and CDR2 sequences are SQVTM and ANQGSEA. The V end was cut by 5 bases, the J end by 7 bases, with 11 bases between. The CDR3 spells CSVYQSSGELFF. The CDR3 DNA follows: TGCAGCGTTTACCAAAGCAGCGGGGAGCTGTTTTTT.

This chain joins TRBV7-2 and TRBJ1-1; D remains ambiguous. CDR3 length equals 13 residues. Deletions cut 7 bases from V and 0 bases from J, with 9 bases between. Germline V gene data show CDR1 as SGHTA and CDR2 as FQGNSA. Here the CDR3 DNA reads TGTGCCAGCAACCCCCAAATGAACACTGAAGCTTTCTTT. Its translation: CASNPQMNTEAFF.

The CDR3 DNA is TGTGCCAGCAGCCGCAGCTACCAAGAGACCCAGTACTTC. Its translation: CASSRSYQETQYF. This chain uses TRBV4-2 with TRBJ2-5; unclear D gene. Trimming took 4 bases from V and 0 from J, leaving 6 bases between them. The CDR3 runs to 13 residues. The germline V gene has CDR1 LGHNA and CDR2 YNFKEQ.

This CDR3 is CASSIRSGRFYEQYF. CDR3 coding DNA: TGTGCCAGTAGTATTAGGAGCGGGAGATTCTACGAGCAGTACTTC. The genes are TRBV19 and TRBJ2-7; 8 bases are a match to TRBD2. This CDR3 has 15 amino acids. V was clipped by 3 bases and J by 3 bases; unmatched bases: 7. CDR1 LNHDA and CDR2 SQIVND come from the germline V gene (reference sequence).

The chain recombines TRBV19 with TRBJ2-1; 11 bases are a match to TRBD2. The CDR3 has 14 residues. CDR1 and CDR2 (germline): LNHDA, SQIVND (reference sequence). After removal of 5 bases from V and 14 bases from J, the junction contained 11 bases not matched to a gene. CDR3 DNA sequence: TGTGCCAGTAGTGAACTAGCGGGGGCAGGAAGGAAGTTCTTC. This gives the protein CASSELAGAGRKFF.

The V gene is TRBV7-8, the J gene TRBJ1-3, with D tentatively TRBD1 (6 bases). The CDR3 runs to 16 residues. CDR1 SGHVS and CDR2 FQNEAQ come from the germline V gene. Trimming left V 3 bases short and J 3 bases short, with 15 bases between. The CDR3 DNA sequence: TGTGCCAGCAGCTTTAGTCCGGGGGCTGGTGGAAACACCATATATTTT. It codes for CASSFSPGAGGNTIYF.

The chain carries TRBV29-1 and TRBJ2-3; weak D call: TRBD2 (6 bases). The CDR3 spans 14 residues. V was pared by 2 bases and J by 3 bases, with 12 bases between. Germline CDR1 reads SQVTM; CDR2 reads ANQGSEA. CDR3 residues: CSVEPLAKTDTQYF. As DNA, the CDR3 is TGCAGCGTTGAACCCCTAGCGAAAACAGATACGCAGTATTTT.

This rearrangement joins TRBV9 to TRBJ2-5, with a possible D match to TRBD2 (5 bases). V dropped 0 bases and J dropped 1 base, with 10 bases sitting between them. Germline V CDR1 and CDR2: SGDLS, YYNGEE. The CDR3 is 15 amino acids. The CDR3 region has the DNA TGTGCCAGCAGCGTAGGGGTTGGGAGCCAAGAGACCCAGTACTTC. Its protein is CASSVGVGSQETQYF.

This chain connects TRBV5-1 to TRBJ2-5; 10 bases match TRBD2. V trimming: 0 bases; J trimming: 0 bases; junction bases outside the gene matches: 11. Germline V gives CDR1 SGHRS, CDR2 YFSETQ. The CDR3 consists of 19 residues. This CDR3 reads CASSLALTSGEPYQETQYF. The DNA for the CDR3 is TGCGCCAGCAGCTTGGCCCTCACTAGCGGGGAACCTTACCAAGAGACCCAGTACTTC.

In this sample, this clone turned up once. The CDR3 protein is CASSLGGTTASYF. Written as DNA, the CDR3 is TGTGCCAGCAGCTTAGGAGGGACCACGGCTTCGTACTTC. This chain uses TRBV7-9 with TRBJ2-5, with D perhaps matching TRBD1 or TRBD2 (5 bases each). This CDR3 is 13 amino acids long. V lost 1 base to trimming and J lost 13 bases, with 16 bases between them. The germline CDR1 and CDR2 sequences are SEHNR and FQNEAQ (reference sequence).

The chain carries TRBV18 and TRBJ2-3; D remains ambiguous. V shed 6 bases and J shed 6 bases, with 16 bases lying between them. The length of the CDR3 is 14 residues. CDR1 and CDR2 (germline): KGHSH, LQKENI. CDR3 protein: CASSVFSAPDTQYF. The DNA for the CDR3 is TGTGCCAGCTCCGTGTTCAGCGCGCCGGATACGCAGTATTTT. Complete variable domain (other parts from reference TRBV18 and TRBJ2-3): NAGVMQNPRHLVRRRGQEARLRCSPMKGHSHVYWYRQLPEEGLKFMVYLQKENIIDESGMPKERFSAEFPKEGPSILRIQQVVRGDSAAYFCASSVFSAPDTQYFGPGTRLTVL.

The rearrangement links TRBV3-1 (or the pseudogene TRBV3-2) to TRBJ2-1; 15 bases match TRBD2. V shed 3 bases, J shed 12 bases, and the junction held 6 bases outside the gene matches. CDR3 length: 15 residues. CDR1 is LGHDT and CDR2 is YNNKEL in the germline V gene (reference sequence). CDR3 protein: CASSQAGLAGGGQFF. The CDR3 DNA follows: TGTGCCAGCAGCCAGGCGGGACTAGCGGGAGGCGGGCAGTTCTTC.

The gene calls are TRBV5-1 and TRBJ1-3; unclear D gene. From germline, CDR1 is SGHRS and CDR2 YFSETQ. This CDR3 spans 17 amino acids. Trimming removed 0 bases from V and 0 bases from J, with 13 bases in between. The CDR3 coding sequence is TGCGCCAGCAGCTTGGCTCCGGGCCTGAGCTCTGGAAACACCATATATTTT. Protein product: CASSLAPGLSSGNTIYF.